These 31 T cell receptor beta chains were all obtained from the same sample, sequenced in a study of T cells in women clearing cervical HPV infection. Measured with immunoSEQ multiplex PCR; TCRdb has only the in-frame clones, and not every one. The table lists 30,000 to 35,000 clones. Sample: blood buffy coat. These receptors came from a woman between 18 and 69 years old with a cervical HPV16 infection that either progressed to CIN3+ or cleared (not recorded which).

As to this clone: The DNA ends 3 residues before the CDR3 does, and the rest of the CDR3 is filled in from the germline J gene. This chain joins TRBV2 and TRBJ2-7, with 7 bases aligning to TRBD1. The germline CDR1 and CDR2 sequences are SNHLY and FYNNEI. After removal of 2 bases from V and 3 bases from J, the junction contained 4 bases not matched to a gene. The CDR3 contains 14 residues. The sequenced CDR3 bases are TGTGCCAGCAGTGAAAACCGGGACAGCTACGAG. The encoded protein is CASSENRDSYE. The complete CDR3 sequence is CASSENRDSYEQYF.

CDR3 sequence: CASRIQGGTEAFF. The CDR3 DNA, read in part, is TGTGCCAGCAGGATTCAGGGTGGCACTGAA. This chain links TRBV12-3 or TRBV12-4 with TRBJ1-1; D may be TRBD1 (5 bases). The read ends 3 residues before the CDR3 terminus; that terminus is restored from the germline J gene. Deletions cut 6 bases from V and 4 bases from J, with 12 bases between. The CDR3 contains 13 residues.

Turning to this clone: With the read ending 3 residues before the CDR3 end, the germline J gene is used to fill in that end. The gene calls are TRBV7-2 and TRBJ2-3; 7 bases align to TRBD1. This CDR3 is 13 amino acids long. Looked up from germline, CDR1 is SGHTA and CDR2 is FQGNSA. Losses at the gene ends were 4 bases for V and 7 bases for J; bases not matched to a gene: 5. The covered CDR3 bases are TGTGCCAGCAGCTCGACAGGGCCCAATACG. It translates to CASSSTGPNT. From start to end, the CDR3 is CASSSTGPNTQYF.

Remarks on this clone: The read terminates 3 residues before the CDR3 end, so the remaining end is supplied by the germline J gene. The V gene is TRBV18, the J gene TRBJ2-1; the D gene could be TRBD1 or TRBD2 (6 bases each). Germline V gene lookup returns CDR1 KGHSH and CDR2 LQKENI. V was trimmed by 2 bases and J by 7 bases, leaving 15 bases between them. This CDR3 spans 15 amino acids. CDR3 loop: CASSPARGGSNEQFF. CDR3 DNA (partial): TGTGCCAGCTCACCAGCCAGGGGAGGCTCAAATGAG.

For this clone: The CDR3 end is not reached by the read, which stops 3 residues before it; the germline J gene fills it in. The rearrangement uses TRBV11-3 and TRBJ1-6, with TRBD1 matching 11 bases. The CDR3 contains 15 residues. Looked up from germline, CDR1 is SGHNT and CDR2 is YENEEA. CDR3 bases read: TGTGCCAGCAGCTCCGGGACAGGGGGTAGAGATACC. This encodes CASSSGTGGRDT. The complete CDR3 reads CASSSGTGGRDTLHF.

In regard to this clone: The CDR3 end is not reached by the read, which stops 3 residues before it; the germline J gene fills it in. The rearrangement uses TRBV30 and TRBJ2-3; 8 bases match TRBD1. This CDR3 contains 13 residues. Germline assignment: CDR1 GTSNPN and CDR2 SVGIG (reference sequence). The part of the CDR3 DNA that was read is TGTGCCTGGAGTGTATCAGGGGGCGAGACG. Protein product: CAWSVSGGET. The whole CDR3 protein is CAWSVSGGETQYF.

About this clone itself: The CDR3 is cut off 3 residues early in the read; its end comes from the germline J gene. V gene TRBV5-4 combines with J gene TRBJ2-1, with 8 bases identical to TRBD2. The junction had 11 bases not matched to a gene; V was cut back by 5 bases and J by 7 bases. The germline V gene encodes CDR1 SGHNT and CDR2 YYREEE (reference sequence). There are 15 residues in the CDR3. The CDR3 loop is CASSRAGTRGNEQFF. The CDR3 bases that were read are TGTGCCAGCAGTCGGGCGGGGACTAGGGGAAATGAG.

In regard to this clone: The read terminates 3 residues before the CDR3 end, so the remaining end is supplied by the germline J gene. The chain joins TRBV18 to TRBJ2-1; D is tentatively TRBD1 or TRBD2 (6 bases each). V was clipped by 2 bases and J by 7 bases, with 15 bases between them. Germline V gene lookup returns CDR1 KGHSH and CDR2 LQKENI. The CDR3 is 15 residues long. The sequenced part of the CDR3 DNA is TGTGCCAGCTCACCATCCAGGGGAGGCTCAAATGAG. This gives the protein CASSPSRGGSNE. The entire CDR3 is CASSPSRGGSNEQFF. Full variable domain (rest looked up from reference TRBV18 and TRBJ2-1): NAGVMQNPRHLVRRRGQEARLRCSPMKGHSHVYWYRQLPEEGLKFMVYLQKENIIDESGMPKERFSAEFPKEGPSILRIQQVVRGDSAAYFCASSPSRGGSNEQFFGPGTRLTVL.

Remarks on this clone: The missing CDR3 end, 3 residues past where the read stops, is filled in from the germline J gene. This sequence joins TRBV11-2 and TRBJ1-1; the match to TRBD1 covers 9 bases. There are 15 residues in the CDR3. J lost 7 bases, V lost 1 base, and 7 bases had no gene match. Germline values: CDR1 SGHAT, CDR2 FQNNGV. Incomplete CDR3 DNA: TGTGCCAGCAGCTTAGTTGCCGGGGGACAGGGTGAA. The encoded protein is CASSLVAGGQGE. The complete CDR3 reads CASSLVAGGQGEAFF.

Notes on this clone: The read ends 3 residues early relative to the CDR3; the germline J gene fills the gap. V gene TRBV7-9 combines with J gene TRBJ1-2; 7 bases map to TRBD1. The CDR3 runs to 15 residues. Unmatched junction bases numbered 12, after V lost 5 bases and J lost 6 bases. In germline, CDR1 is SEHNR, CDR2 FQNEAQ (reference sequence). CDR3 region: CASSARRQGSDGYTF. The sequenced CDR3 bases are TGTGCCAGCAGCGCCCGCCGACAGGGATCGGATGGC.

CDR3 bases read: TGCAGCGTTGGGCAGAACACCGGGGAG. Amino acids: CSVGQNTGE. The whole CDR3 region reads CSVGQNTGELFF. V is TRBV29-1 and J is TRBJ2-2, with unresolved D. Read sequence stops 3 residues before the CDR3 end, and the germline J gene provides the missing end. The germline V and J ends were trimmed by 4 bases and 1 base, with 4 bases remaining between them. Germline values: CDR1 SQVTM, CDR2 ANQGSEA. The CDR3 extends over 12 amino acids.

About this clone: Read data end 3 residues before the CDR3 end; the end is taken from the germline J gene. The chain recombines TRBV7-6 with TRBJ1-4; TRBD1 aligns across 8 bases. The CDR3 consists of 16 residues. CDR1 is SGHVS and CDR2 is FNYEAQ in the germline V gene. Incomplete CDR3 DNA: TGTGCCAGCAGCCCCTACGACAGGGGCGTAGGTTCACCA. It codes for CASSPYDRGVGSP. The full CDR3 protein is CASSPYDRGVGSPLFF. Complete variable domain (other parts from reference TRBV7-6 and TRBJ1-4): GAGVSQSPRYKVTKRGQDVALRCDPISGHVSLYWYRQALGQGPEFLTYFNYEAQQDKSGLPNDRFSAERPEGSISTLTIQRTEQRDSAMYRCASSPYDRGVGSPLFFGSGTQLSVL.

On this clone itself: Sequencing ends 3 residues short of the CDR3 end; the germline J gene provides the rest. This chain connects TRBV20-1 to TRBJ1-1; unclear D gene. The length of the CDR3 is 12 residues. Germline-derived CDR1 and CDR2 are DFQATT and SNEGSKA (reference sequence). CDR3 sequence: CSATPGAAEAFF. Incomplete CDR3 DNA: TGCAGTGCTACCCCTGGCGCGGCAGAA.

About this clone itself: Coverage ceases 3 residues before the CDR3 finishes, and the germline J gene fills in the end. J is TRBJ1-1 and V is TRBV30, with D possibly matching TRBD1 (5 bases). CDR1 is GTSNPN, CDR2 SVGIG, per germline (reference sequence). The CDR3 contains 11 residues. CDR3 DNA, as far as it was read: TGTGCCTGGAGTAAAACGGGGGTA. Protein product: CAWSKTGV. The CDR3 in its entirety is CAWSKTGVAFF.

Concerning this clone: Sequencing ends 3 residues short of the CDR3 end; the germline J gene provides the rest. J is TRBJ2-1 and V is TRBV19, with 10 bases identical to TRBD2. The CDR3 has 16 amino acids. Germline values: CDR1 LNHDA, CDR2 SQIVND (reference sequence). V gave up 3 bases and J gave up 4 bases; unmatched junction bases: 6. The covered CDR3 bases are TGTGCCAGTAGTATCGGATCTAGCGGGGGATACAATGAG. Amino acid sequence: CASSIGSSGGYNE. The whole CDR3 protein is CASSIGSSGGYNEQFF.

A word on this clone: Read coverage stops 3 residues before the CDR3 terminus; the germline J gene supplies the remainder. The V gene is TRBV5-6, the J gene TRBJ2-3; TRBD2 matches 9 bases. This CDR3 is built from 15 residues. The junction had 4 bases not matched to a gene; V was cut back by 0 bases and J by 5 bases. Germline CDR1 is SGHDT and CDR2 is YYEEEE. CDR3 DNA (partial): TGTGCCAGCAGCTTGGGACTAGCGGCGGTAGATACG. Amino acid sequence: CASSLGLAAVDT. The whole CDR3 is CASSLGLAAVDTQYF.

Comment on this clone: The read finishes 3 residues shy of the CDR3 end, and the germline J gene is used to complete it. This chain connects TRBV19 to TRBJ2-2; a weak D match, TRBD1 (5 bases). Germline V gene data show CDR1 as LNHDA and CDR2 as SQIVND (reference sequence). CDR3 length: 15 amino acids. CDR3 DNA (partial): TGTGCCAGTAGTAACAACCTATTTGGGGCCAACGTG. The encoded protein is CASSNNLFGANV. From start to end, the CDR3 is CASSNNLFGANVLFF.

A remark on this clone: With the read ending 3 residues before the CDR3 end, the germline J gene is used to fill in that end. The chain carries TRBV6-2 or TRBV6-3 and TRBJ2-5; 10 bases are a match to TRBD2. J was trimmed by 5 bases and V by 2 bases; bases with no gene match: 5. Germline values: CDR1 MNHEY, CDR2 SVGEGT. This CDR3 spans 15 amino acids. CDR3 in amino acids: CASSYLAGVRETQYF. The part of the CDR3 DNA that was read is TGTGCCAGCAGTTACCTAGCGGGAGTACGGGAGACC.

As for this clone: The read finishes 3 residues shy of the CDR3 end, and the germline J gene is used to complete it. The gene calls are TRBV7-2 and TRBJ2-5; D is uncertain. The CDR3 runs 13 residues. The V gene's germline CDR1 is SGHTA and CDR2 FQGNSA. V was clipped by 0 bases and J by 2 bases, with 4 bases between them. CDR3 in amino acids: CASSLAFQETQYF. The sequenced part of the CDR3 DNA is TGTGCCAGCAGCTTAGCCTTTCAAGAGACC.

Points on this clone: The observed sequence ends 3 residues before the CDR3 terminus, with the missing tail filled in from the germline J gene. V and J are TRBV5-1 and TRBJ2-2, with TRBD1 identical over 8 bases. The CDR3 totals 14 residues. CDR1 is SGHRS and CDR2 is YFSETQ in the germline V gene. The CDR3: CASSLGTGHEKLFF. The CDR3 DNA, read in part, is TGCGCCAGCAGCTTGGGGACAGGGCATGAAAAG.

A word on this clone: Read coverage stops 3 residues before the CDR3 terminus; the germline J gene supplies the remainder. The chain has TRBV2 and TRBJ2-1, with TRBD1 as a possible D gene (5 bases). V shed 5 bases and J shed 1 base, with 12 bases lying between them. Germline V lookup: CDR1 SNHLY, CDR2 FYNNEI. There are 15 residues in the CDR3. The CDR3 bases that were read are TGTGCCAGCAGTCCGACAGTTTTGTCCTACAATGAG. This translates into CASSPTVLSYNE. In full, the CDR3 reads CASSPTVLSYNEQFF.

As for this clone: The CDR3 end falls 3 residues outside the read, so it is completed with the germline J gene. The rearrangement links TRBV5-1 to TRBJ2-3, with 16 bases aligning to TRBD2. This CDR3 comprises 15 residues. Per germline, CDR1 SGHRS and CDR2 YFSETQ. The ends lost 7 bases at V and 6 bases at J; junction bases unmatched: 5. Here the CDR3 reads CASRVGLAGGDTQYF. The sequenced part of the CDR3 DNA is TGCGCCAGCCGAGTGGGACTAGCGGGAGGGGATACG. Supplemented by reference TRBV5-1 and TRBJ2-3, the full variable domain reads KAGVTQTPRYLIKTRGQQVTLSCSPISGHRSVSWYQQTPGQGLQFLFEYFSETQRNKGNFPGRFSGRQFSNSRSEMNVSTLELGDSALYLCASRVGLAGGDTQYFGPGTRLTVL.

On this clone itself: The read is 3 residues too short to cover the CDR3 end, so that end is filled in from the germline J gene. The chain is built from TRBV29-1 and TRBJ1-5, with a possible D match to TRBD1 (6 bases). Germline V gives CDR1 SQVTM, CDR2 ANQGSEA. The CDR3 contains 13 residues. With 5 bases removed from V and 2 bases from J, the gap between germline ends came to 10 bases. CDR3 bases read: TGCAGCGTTACAGCAGGGGGCAATCAGCCC. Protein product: CSVTAGGNQP. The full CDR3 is CSVTAGGNQPQHF.

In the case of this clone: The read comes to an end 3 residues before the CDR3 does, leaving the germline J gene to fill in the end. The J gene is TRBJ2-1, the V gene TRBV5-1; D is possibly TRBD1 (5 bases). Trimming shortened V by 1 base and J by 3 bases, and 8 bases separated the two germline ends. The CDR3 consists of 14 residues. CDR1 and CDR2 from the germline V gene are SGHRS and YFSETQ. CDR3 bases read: TGCGCCAGCAGCTTGCGGCAGGGCTACAATGAG. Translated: CASSLRQGYNE. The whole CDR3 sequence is CASSLRQGYNEQFF.

CDR3 sequence: CASSLVEGGQQPQHF. The part of the CDR3 DNA that was read is TGTGCCAGCAGCTTAGTAGAGGGTGGGCAACAGCCC. The rearrangement uses TRBV7-2 and TRBJ1-5; no clear D. The sequence runs out 3 residues before the end of the CDR3; the remainder is reconstructed from the germline J gene. The CDR3 contains 15 residues. The V end lost 1 base, the J end lost 7 bases, and 14 bases lay between the germline ends. The V gene's germline CDR1 is SGHTA and CDR2 FQGNSA. Full variable domain (remainder filled in from reference TRBV7-2 and TRBJ1-5): GAGVSQSPSNKVTEKGKDVELRCDPISGHTALYWYRQSLGQGLEFLIYFQGNSAPDKSGLPSDRFSAERTGGSVSTLTIQRTQQEDSAVYLCASSLVEGGQQPQHFGDGTRLSIL.

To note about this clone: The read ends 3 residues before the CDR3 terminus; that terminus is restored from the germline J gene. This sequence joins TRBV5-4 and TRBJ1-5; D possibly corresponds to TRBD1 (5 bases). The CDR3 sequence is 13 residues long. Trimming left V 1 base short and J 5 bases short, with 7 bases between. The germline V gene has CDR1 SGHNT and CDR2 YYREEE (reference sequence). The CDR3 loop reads CASSLQGDQPQHF. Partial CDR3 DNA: TGTGCCAGCAGCTTGCAGGGTGATCAGCCC.

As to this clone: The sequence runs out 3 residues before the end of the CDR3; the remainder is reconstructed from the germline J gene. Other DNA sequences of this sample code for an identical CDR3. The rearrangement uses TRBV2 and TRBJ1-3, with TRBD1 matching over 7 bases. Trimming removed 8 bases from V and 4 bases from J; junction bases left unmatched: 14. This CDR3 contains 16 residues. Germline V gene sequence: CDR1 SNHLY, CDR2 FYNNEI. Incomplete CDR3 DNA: TGTGCCAGCCACCTCTCGCCGACAGGGCCCGGAAACACC. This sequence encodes CASHLSPTGPGNT. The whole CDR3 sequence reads CASHLSPTGPGNTIYF.

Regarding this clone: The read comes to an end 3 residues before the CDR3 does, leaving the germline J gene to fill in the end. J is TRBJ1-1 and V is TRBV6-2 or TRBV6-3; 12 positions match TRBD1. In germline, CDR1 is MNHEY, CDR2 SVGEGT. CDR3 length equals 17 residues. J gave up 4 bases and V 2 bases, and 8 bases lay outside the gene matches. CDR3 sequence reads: CASSYPPGQGAGTEAFF. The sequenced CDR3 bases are TGTGCCAGCAGTTACCCCCCGGGACAGGGGGCAGGCACTGAA.

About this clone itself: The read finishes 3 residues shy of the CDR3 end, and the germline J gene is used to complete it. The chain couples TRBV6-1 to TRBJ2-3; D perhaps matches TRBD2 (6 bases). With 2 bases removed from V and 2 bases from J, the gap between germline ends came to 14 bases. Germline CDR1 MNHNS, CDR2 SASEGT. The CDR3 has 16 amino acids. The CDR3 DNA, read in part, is TGTGCCAGCAGTGAAAGGAGGGGTAGAATCACAGATACG. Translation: CASSERRGRITDT. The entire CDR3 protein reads CASSERRGRITDTQYF.

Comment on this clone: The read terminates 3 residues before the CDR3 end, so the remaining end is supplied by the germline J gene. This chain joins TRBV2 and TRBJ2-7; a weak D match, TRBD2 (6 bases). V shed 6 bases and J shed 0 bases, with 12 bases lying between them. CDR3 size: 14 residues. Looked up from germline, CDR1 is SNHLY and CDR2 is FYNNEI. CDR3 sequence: CASSLSRDSYEQYF. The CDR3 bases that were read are TGTGCCAGCAGCCTCTCGCGGGACTCCTACGAG.

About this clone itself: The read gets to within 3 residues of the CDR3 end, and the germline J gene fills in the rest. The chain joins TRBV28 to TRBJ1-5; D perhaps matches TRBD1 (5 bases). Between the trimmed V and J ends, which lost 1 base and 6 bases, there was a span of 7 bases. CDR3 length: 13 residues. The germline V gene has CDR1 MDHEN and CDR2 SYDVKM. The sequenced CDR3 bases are TGTGCCAGCAGTTTATTCCAGGGTCAGCCC. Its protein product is CASSLFQGQP. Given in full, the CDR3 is CASSLFQGQPQHF.